This T cell receptor (beta chain) is drawn from a study of blood T cell repertoires in COVID-19. Germline-derived CDR1 and CDR2 are SGHVS and FNYEAQ. This CDR3 has 17 residues. J gave up 5 bases and V 5 bases, and 11 bases lay outside the gene matches. Repertoires were generated with immunoSEQ multiplex PCR, while TCRdb's copy carries only in-frame clones and drops some. The table includes roughly 200,000 clones, 86% detected once. The chain has TRBV7-6 and TRBJ1-6; 8 nucleotides align to TRBD1. The TCR comes from a middle-aged woman with acute COVID-19. Sequencing was performed on PBMCs or T cells enriched from blood (not recorded which). This CDR3 reads CASSISGGLDHNSPLHF. DNA for the CDR3: TGTGCCAGCAGCATTTCAGGGGGCCTCGACCATAATTCACCCCTCCACTTT.